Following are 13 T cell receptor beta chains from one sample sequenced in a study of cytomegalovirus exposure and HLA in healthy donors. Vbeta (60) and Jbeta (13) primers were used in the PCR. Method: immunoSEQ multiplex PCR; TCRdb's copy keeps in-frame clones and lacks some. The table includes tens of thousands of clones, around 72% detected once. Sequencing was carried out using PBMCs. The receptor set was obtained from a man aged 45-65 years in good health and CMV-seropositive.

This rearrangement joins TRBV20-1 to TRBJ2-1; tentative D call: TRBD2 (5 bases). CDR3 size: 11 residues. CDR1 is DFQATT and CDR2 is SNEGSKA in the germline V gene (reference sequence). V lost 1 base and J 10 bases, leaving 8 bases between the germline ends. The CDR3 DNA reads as TGCAGTGCTAGAGGGCAGCGGGAGCAGTTCTTC. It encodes CSARGQREQFF.

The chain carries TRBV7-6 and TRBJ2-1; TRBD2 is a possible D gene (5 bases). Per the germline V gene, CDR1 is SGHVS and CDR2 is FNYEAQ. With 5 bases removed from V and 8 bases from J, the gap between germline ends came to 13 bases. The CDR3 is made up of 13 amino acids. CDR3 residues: CASSRSATYEQFF. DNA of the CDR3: TGTGCCAGCAGCCGTAGCGCAACTTATGAGCAGTTCTTC.

CDR3 residues: CASSWGRDSLEQYF. The CDR3 coding sequence is TGTGCCAGCAGCTGGGGCAGGGATTCCCTCGAGCAGTACTTC. The chain couples TRBV7-6 to TRBJ2-5, with D maybe TRBD1 (5 bases). The J call is doubtful: the DNA matches TRBJ2-7 better. Germline V lookup: CDR1 SGHVS, CDR2 FNYEAQ. The CDR3 runs to 14 residues.

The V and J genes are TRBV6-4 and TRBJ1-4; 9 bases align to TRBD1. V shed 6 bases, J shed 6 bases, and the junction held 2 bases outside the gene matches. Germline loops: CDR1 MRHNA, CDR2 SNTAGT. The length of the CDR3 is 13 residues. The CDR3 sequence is CASSRDRDEKLFF. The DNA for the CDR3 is TGTGCCAGCAGCCGGGACAGGGATGAAAAACTGTTTTTT.

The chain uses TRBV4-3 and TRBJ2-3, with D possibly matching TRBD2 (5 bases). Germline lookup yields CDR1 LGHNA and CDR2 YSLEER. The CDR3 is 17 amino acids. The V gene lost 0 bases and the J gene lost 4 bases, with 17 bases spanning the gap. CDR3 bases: TGCGCCAGCAGCCAAGATCTCGACACCACCGGGGCAGATACGCAGTATTTT. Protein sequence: CASSQDLDTTGADTQYF.

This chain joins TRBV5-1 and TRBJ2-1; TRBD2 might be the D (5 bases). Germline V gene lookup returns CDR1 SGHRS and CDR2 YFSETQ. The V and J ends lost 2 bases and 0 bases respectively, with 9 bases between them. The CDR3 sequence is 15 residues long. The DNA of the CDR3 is TGCGCCAGCAGCTTCGCGGGCCTCTCCTACAATGAGCAGTTCTTC. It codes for CASSFAGLSYNEQFF.

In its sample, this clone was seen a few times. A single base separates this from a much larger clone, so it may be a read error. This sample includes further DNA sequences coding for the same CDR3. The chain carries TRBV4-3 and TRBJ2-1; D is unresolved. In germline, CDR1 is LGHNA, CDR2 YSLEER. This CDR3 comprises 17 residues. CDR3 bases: TGCGGCAGCAGCCAAGATATGATCGTACTCATATACAATGAGCAGTTCTTC. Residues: CGSSQDMIVLIYNEQFF.

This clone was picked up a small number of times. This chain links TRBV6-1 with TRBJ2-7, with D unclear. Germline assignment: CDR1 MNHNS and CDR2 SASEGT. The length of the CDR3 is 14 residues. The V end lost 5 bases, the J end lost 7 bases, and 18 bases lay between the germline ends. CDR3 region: CASSRRSYGEEQYF. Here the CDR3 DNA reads TGTGCCAGCAGTCGCCGGAGCTATGGAGAAGAGCAGTACTTC.

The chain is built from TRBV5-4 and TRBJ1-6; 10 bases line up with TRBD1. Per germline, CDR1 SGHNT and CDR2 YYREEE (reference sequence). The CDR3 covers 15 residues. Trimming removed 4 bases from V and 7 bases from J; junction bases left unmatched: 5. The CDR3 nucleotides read TGTGCCAGCAGCCCCGGGACAGGGGTGAATTCACCCCTCCACTTT. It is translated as CASSPGTGVNSPLHF.

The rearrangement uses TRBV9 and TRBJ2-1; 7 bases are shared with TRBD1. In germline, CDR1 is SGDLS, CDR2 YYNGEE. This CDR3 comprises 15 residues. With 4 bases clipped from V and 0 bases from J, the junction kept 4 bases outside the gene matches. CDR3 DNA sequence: TGTGCCAGCAGCCGCTCAGGGGGCTCCTACAATGAGCAGTTCTTC. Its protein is CASSRSGGSYNEQFF.

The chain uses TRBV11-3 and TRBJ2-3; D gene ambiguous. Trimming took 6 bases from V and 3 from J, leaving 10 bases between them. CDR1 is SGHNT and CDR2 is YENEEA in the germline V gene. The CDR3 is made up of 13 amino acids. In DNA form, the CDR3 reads TGTGCCAGCAGAAAGACCGGGACAGATACGCAGTATTTT. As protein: CASRKTGTDTQYF.

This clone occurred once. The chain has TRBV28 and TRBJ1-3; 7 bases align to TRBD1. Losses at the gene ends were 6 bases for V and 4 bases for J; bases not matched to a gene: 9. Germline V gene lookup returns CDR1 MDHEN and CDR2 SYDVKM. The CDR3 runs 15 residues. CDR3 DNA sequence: TGTGCCAGCAGCCTCCCAGGGGGAAGAGGAAACACCATATATTTT. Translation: CASSLPGGRGNTIYF.

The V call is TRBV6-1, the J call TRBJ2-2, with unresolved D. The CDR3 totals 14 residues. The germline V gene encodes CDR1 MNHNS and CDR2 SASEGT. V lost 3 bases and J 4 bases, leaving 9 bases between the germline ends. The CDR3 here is CASSDGGGTGELFF. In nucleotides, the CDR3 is TGTGCCAGCAGTGATGGCGGTGGCACCGGGGAGCTGTTTTTT.